The following is a T cell receptor beta chain sequence with its context. The antigen is not known. This specimen belongs to a study of immune evolution from preneoplasia to lung adenocarcinoma. General study points: Top clone frequencies peaked in normal lung, apparently declining through invasive adenocarcinoma.

Sequencing used immunoSEQ multiplex PCR; TCRdb keeps in-frame clones, though not all of them. Of about 40,000 clones listed, roughly four fifths were seen once; the top ten hold approximately 6.5%. The germline V gene has CDR1 SGHTA and CDR2 FQGNSA. The CDR3 totals 13 residues. The V end lost 5 bases, the J end lost 5 bases, and 11 bases lay between the germline ends. V and J are TRBV7-2 and TRBJ2-3; D is uncertain. The clonotype was recovered from a person aged 55 to 70 with lung adenocarcinoma. The material sequenced was FFPE invasive lung adenocarcinoma tissue. For the CDR3, the DNA is TGTGCCAGCAGCCCCTACACCCTAGATACGCAGTATTTT. Protein product: CASSPYTLDTQYF. Complete variable domain (other parts from reference TRBV7-2 and TRBJ2-3): GAGVSQSPSNKVTEKGKDVELRCDPISGHTALYWYRQSLGQGLEFLIYFQGNSAPDKSGLPSDRFSAERTGGSVSTLTIQRTQQEDSAVYLCASSPYTLDTQYFGPGTRLTVL.